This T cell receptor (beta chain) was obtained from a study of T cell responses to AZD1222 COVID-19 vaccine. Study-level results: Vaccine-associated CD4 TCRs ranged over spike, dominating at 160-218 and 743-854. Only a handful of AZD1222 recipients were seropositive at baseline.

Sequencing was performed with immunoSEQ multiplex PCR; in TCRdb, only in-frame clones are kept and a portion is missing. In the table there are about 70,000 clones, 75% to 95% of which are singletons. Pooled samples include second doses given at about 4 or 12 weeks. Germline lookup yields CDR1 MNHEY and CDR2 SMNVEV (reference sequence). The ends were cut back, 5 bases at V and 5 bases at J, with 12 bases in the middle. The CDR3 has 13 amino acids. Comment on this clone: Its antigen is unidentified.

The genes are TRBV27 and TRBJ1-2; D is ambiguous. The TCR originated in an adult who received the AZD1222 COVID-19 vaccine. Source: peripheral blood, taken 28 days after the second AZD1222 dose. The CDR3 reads CASSPSQKYGYTF. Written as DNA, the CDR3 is TGTGCCAGCAGTCCTTCGCAGAAGTATGGCTACACCTTC.